The 18 T cell receptor beta chains reported below all come from one sample, sequenced in a study of T cell responses to AZD1222 COVID-19 vaccine (dated by TCRdb to about 2021). The sample's time point label, in plain terms: about 28 days (+/-7) after the second vaccine dose. Interpreted using the paper, the treatment or condition label stands for: meningococcal conjugate vaccine given as trial control. Library creation used the immunoSEQ multiplex PCR assay. Drawn from immuneACCESS, this table holds only the in-frame rearrangements with V and J called that TCRdb kept. Clones are partly lost; checked studies trace under half to an unresolved V gene and leave the rest unexplained. Counted in this sample were 150,000 to 200,000 clones; just under 90% of them appeared once. Clones ranked in the top ten supply approximately 4% of the sample. This sample comprised peripheral blood, obtained 28 days after the second dose of the MenACWY control vaccine. The receptors here all came from an adult who received the MenACWY meningococcal vaccine as a control.

The chain has TRBV10-3 and TRBJ1-2; 9 bases align to TRBD1. CDR3 length: 14 amino acids. V dropped 8 bases and J dropped 9; count of bases not matched to a gene: 13. Germline V lookup: CDR1 ENHRY, CDR2 SYGVKD. For the CDR3, the DNA is TGTGCCATCTGGGGGGACAGGGCCACTGCTAGCTACACCTTC. Its protein product is CAIWGDRATASYTF.

V and J are TRBV5-4 and TRBJ2-7; 9 positions match TRBD2. The CDR3 contains 16 residues. Germline CDR1 is SGHNT and CDR2 is YYREEE (reference sequence). J lost 6 bases, V lost 4 bases, and 14 bases had no gene match. The CDR3 nucleotides read TGTGCCAGCAGCATAAGCGGGAGGTTGACGCGGGGCGAGCAGTACTTC. Protein: CASSISGRLTRGEQYF.

The genes are TRBV7-2 and TRBJ2-7; unclear D gene. CDR3 length: 14 amino acids. Germline V gene sequence: CDR1 SGHTA, CDR2 FQGNSA. The V end was cut by 1 base, the J end by 2 bases, with 9 bases between. CDR3 in amino acids: CASSLEIGPYEQYF. The CDR3, as DNA: TGTGCCAGCAGCTTAGAGATAGGGCCCTACGAGCAGTACTTC.

This chain joins TRBV5-4 and TRBJ2-1, with TRBD2 matching over 9 bases. Per the germline V gene, CDR1 is SGHNT and CDR2 is YYREEE (reference sequence). The V gene end was trimmed by 5 bases and the J gene end by 2 bases; junction bases not matched to a gene: 8. The CDR3 is 16 residues long. The CDR3: CASRGLAGQTYNEQFF. The DNA of the CDR3 is TGTGCCAGCAGAGGGCTAGCGGGGCAGACCTACAATGAGCAGTTCTTC.

Here the CDR3 DNA reads TGTGCCACCAGCAGAGTTCCCCAGGGCACAGATACGCAGTATTTT. Translation gives CATSRVPQGTDTQYF. The chain links TRBV15 to TRBJ2-3; no reliable D call. The CDR3 is 15 residues long. V lost 1 base and J 1 base, leaving 9 bases between the germline ends. CDR1 LNHNV and CDR2 YYDKDF come from the germline V gene (reference sequence).

J is TRBJ1-4 and V is TRBV28; no firm D call. Germline V lookup: CDR1 MDHEN, CDR2 SYDVKM. V lost 6 bases, J lost 8 bases, and 7 bases lay in between. The CDR3 has 11 residues. The CDR3 is CASRDKEKLFF. CDR3 sequence (DNA): TGTGCCAGCAGGGATAAGGAAAAACTGTTTTTT.

V and J are TRBV29-1 and TRBJ1-1, with no clear D. In germline, CDR1 is SQVTM, CDR2 ANQGSEA. This CDR3 has 13 residues. V gave up 8 bases and J gave up 4 bases, with 17 bases separating them. Written as DNA, the CDR3 is TGCAGCTCGTTGCGAGGGCTGGGCACTGAAGCTTTCTTT. As protein: CSSLRGLGTEAFF.

This rearrangement joins TRBV6-5 to TRBJ1-4; D remains ambiguous. Trimming pared 9 bases from V and 2 bases from J, leaving 10 bases between. Per germline, CDR1 MNHEY and CDR2 SVGAGI. The CDR3 contains 13 residues. This chain's CDR3 is CASKDATNEKLFF. The CDR3 nucleotides are TGTGCCAGTAAGGATGCGACTAATGAAAAACTGTTTTTT.

The chain recombines TRBV28 with TRBJ1-2, with unresolved D. CDR3 length: 13 amino acids. Germline CDR1 MDHEN, CDR2 SYDVKM. Trimming removed 3 bases from V and 4 bases from J, with 9 bases in between. CDR3 loop: CASSFVGFYGYTF. For the CDR3, the DNA is TGTGCCAGCAGTTTCGTAGGGTTCTATGGCTACACCTTC.

CDR3 sequence (DNA): TGCGCCAGCAGCCAAGAGCGACGGACAGGGGCTGGCTTTGGCTACACCTTC. As protein: CASSQERRTGAGFGYTF. The gene calls are TRBV4-3 and TRBJ1-2; 9 bases fit TRBD1. The CDR3 is made up of 17 amino acids. Unmatched junction bases numbered 12, after V lost 0 bases and J lost 7 bases. Germline V gene sequence: CDR1 LGHNA, CDR2 YSLEER.

The V and J genes are TRBV5-1 and TRBJ1-2; TRBD1 agrees at 9 bases. The junction had 1 base not matched to a gene; V was cut back by 1 base and J by 6 bases. The CDR3 runs to 13 residues. Per the germline V gene, CDR1 is SGHRS and CDR2 is YFSETQ. The CDR3 coding sequence is TGCGCCAGCAGCTTGTGGACAGGGGATGGCTACACCTTC. Protein product: CASSLWTGDGYTF. The full variable domain, its missing parts supplied by reference TRBV5-1 and TRBJ1-2, is KAGVTQTPRYLIKTRGQQVTLSCSPISGHRSVSWYQQTPGQGLQFLFEYFSETQRNKGNFPGRFSGRQFSNSRSEMNVSTLELGDSALYLCASSLWTGDGYTFGSGTRLTVV.

The chain links TRBV18 to TRBJ1-5; D gene ambiguous. Trimming cost V 1 base and J 7 bases, with 11 bases left between them. The germline V gene encodes CDR1 KGHSH and CDR2 LQKENI. The CDR3 loop spans 14 amino acids. Here the CDR3 DNA reads TGTGCCAGCTCACCACAACTTTCAGAACAGCCCCAGCATTTT. It translates to CASSPQLSEQPQHF.

V usage is TRBV6-1 and J usage is TRBJ1-2; TRBD1 matches 7 bases. CDR3 length equals 15 residues. CDR1 and CDR2 (germline): MNHNS, SASEGT. J gave up 8 bases and V 1 base, and 10 bases lay outside the gene matches. In DNA, the CDR3 is TGTGCCAGCAGTGAAGGGTGGAGGGGGCGAGGAGGCTACACCTTC. Encoded protein: CASSEGWRGRGGYTF.

The gene calls are TRBV7-9 and TRBJ2-1; TRBD2 aligns across 12 bases. V shed 5 bases and J 7 bases; nucleotides not matched to a gene: 15. Per the germline V gene, CDR1 is SEHNR and CDR2 is FQNEAQ (reference sequence). This CDR3 is 18 amino acids long. The CDR3 nucleotides read TGTGCCAGCAGCCCCCTAGCGGGAGGGTCCTACCTCTGGAATGAGCAGTTCTTC. It specifies CASSPLAGGSYLWNEQFF.

The J gene is TRBJ1-1, the V gene TRBV2; D is perhaps TRBD1 (5 bases). Per germline, CDR1 SNHLY and CDR2 FYNNEI. Deletions cut 4 bases from V and 3 bases from J, with 12 bases between. The CDR3 spans 14 residues. The CDR3: CASSVGEGDTEAFF. The CDR3 nucleotides are TGTGCCAGCAGTGTGGGAGAAGGGGACACTGAAGCTTTCTTT.

The V and J genes are TRBV5-1 and TRBJ2-1; D not certain. The CDR3 is 12 residues long. Germline values: CDR1 SGHRS, CDR2 YFSETQ. The V end lost 0 bases, the J end lost 8 bases, and 6 bases lay between the germline ends. In DNA, the CDR3 is TGCGCCAGCAGCTTGGTCCGGGATGAGCAGTTCTTC. Protein product: CASSLVRDEQFF.

The V call is TRBV6-4, the J call TRBJ2-1; no clear D. The CDR3 is 16 amino acids. Germline values: CDR1 MRHNA, CDR2 SNTAGT. The germline V and J ends were trimmed by 3 bases and 15 bases, with 27 bases remaining between them. CDR3 DNA sequence: TGTGCCAGCAGTGAATCTACACAATTCGCCTCGACGGTACTGTTCTTC. Amino acid sequence: CASSESTQFASTVLFF.

The chain uses TRBV19 and TRBJ2-7; 7 bases line up with TRBD2. The CDR3 is 16 residues long. Trimming cost V 6 bases and J 2 bases; bases outside gene matches: 13. Germline V gives CDR1 LNHDA, CDR2 SQIVND (reference sequence). The CDR3 nucleotides read TGTGCCAGTAGAGGGTCCTTCAGCGGGAAACCCTACGAGCAGTACTTC. This codes for CASRGSFSGKPYEQYF. The full variable domain, with the rest looked up from reference TRBV19 and TRBJ2-7, is DGGITQSPKYLFRKEGQNVTLSCEQNLNHDAMYWYRQDPGQGLRLIYYSQIVNDFQKGDIAEGYSVSREKKESFPLTVTSAQKNPTAFYLCASRGSFSGKPYEQYFGPGTRLTVT.